This T cell receptor beta chain was identified in a study of T cells expressing NK-cell markers. CDR1 MNHEY and CDR2 SVGAGI come from the germline V gene. The CDR3 is 14 amino acids. For each CDR3 protein, TCRdb gives one entry from its re-call of the 5' RACE reads, without DNA. The table lists a few hundred thousand distinct CDR3 sequences. V and J are TRBV6-5 and TRBJ1-5. The receptor was derived from a woman aged 50 to 60 in good health. Material for sequencing was blood T cells: a sorted CD56 or NKG2C T cell subset, CD4+ or CD8+ T cells, or bulk PBMC T cells (not recorded which). CDR3 sequence reads: CASSSKRGNQPQHF.